The 20 T cell receptor beta chains reported below all come from one sample, sequenced in a study of control samples from healthy donors and cancer patients. TCRdb's copy holds only in-frame clones and misses some; the assay was immunoSEQ multiplex PCR. The sample holds about 100,000 clones; roughly 84% are singletons and the top ten take 15% to 20%. The source material was blood. These receptors were obtained from a woman in her forties or fifties in good health.

The V and J genes are TRBV7-9 and TRBJ2-7, with D perhaps being TRBD1 or TRBD2 (5 bases each). Looked up from germline, CDR1 is SEHNR and CDR2 is FQNEAQ (reference sequence). V lost 0 bases, J lost 0 bases, and 9 bases lay in between. This CDR3 spans 15 amino acids. CDR3 bases: TGTGCCAGCAGCTTAGCCCCAGGGAGCTCCTACGAGCAGTACGTC. This gives the protein CASSLAPGSSYEQYV.

The rearrangement links TRBV5-1 to TRBJ2-1; unclear D gene. V gave up 5 bases and J gave up 4 bases, with 13 bases separating them. This CDR3 is 14 amino acids long. Per germline, CDR1 SGHRS and CDR2 YFSETQ. In DNA, the CDR3 is TGCGCCAGCAGTCCTCCCCGGAATTACAATGAGCAGTTCTTC. Translation gives CASSPPRNYNEQFF.

This sequence joins TRBV27 and TRBJ2-7; TRBD1 matches 7 bases. V shed 10 bases and J 5 bases; nucleotides not matched to a gene: 8. Germline lookup yields CDR1 MNHEY and CDR2 SMNVEV (reference sequence). The CDR3 length is 12 residues. CDR3 DNA: TGTGCCATCCCAGGGGGAACCAACGAGCAGTACGTC. Amino acid sequence: CAIPGGTNEQYV.

The chain joins TRBV14 to TRBJ1-3; the D is unclear. The CDR3 covers 15 residues. The germline CDR1 and CDR2 sequences are SGHDN and FVKESK. With 4 bases removed from V and 2 bases from J, the gap between germline ends came to 12 bases. The CDR3 here is CASSLLGGTGNTIYF. CDR3 bases: TGTGCCAGCAGCCTACTAGGAGGAACTGGAAACACCATATATTTT.

The sample holds one count of this clone. The chain carries TRBV9 and TRBJ1-1; D remains unclear. V was shortened by 0 bases and J by 6 bases, with 12 bases between the two germline ends. CDR1 and CDR2 (germline): SGDLS, YYNGEE. The CDR3 is made up of 14 amino acids. CDR3 amino acids: CASSVGVGPSEAFF. For the CDR3, the DNA is TGTGCCAGCAGCGTAGGGGTAGGACCCTCTGAAGCTTTCTTT.

This clone was detected a few times. The chain couples TRBV29-1 to TRBJ2-7; D may match TRBD1 or TRBD2 (5 bases each). Germline CDR1 reads SQVTM; CDR2 reads ANQGSEA. CDR3 length: 13 residues. V was shortened by 4 bases and J by 3 bases, with 13 bases between the two germline ends. CDR3 nucleotide sequence: TGCAGCGTTGCGGAGAGGGGCAACTACGAGCAGTACGTC. Its translation is CSVAERGNYEQYV.

DNA for the CDR3: TGCGCCAGCAGCTTGGCTAGGACGGAGGTTGGTGAGCAGTTCTTC. Its protein is CASSLARTEVGEQFF. This chain joins TRBV5-1 and TRBJ2-1; TRBD2 is a possible D gene (5 bases). CDR1 and CDR2 (germline): SGHRS, YFSETQ. The ends were cut back, 0 bases at V and 9 bases at J, with 16 bases in the middle. CDR3 length: 15 amino acids.

The chain links TRBV7-2 to TRBJ1-4; tentatively, D is TRBD1 (5 bases). CDR1 and CDR2 from the germline V gene are SGHTA and FQGNSA. V shed 5 bases and J shed 6 bases, with 25 bases lying between them. CDR3 length equals 18 residues. This chain's CDR3 is CASSPRDLRIRVHEKLFF. CDR3 bases: TGTGCCAGCAGCCCCCGGGACCTACGGATAAGAGTACATGAAAAACTGTTTTTT. The full variable domain, its missing parts supplied by reference TRBV7-2 and TRBJ1-4, is GAGVSQSPSNKVTEKGKDVELRCDPISGHTALYWYRQSLGQGLEFLIYFQGNSAPDKSGLPSDRFSAERTGGSVSTLTIQRTQQEDSAVYLCASSPRDLRIRVHEKLFFGSGTQLSVL.

Only a few counts were recorded for this clone. The chain links TRBV5-4 to TRBJ1-1, with a tentative D call TRBD1 (6 bases). V lost 3 bases and J lost 5, with 14 bases in between. Germline values: CDR1 SGHNT, CDR2 YYREEE (reference sequence). The CDR3 length is 14 residues. The CDR3 DNA reads TGTGCCAGCAGCTCTTTGCGGGGGCGTACTGAAGCTTTCTTT. It yields the protein CASSSLRGRTEAFF.

The chain combines TRBV10-3 with TRBJ2-3; the D call may be TRBD1 or TRBD2 (6 bases each). The germline V gene encodes CDR1 ENHRY and CDR2 SYGVKD. The CDR3 length is 15 residues. V was pared by 7 bases and J by 4 bases, with 18 bases between. The CDR3 sequence is CAINLGGPISDTQYF. The CDR3 coding sequence is TGTGCCATCAACCTAGGGGGGCCGATATCAGATACGCAGTATTTT.

This chain joins TRBV12-3 or TRBV12-4 and TRBJ1-5; no reliable D call. The CDR3 is 11 amino acids. Trimming stripped 4 bases from V and 4 bases from J, with 2 bases between. CDR3 region: CASSSNQPQHF. The CDR3 DNA is TGTGCCAGCAGTTCAAATCAGCCCCAGCATTTT.

This clone was observed a few times. The gene calls are TRBV7-3 and TRBJ2-3; possible D gene TRBD2, 5 bases. Germline V gene sequence: CDR1 SGHTA, CDR2 FQGTGA. The CDR3 has 15 residues. Trimming stripped 2 bases from V and 6 bases from J, with 15 bases between. CDR3 sequence reads: CASSLRHGVGDTQYF. CDR3 nucleotide sequence: TGTGCCAGCAGCTTACGTCACGGGGTCGGGGATACGCAGTATTTT.

The gene calls are TRBV6-2 or TRBV6-3 and TRBJ2-6, with no clear D. There are 15 residues in the CDR3. CDR1 MNHEY and CDR2 SVGEGT come from the germline V gene. Trimming took 4 bases from V and 2 from J, leaving 9 bases between them. This chain's CDR3 is CASSLLWTGANVLTF. DNA of the CDR3: TGTGCCAGCAGTTTATTGTGGACTGGGGCCAACGTCCTGACTTTC.

The chain links TRBV27 to TRBJ2-1; 8 nucleotides match TRBD2. Germline assignment: CDR1 MNHEY and CDR2 SMNVEV (reference sequence). The CDR3 extends over 15 amino acids. J was trimmed by 0 bases and V by 5 bases; bases with no gene match: 3. Written as DNA, the CDR3 is TGTGCCAGCAGTCGGGAGGGTAGCTCCTACAATGAGCAGTTCTTC. Translation: CASSREGSSYNEQFF.

The rearrangement links TRBV11-2 to TRBJ2-5, with 10 bases identical to TRBD2. Germline CDR1 and CDR2: SGHAT and FQNNGV. The trim removed 5 bases at V and 7 bases at J, leaving 7 bases unmatched. The CDR3 spans 14 residues. Here the CDR3 reads CASSGQLAGATQYF. CDR3 nucleotide sequence: TGTGCCAGCAGCGGTCAGCTAGCGGGAGCGACCCAGTACTTC.

This sequence joins TRBV19 and TRBJ2-4, with D possibly TRBD2 on 5 matching bases. Germline V gene lookup returns CDR1 LNHDA and CDR2 SQIVND (reference sequence). Trimming removed 9 bases from V and 7 bases from J, with 19 bases in between. The CDR3 loop spans 14 amino acids. CDR3 protein: CASRGSEAVNIQYF. CDR3 nucleotide sequence: TGTGCCAGCCGAGGGAGTGAAGCGGTGAACATTCAGTACTTC.

The gene calls are TRBV6-5 and TRBJ2-7, with no clear D. Looked up from germline, CDR1 is MNHEY and CDR2 is SVGAGI. This CDR3 is built from 11 residues. The V end lost 9 bases, the J end lost 10 bases, and 16 bases lay between the germline ends. DNA of the CDR3: TGTGCCAGTAGTAATGGGATCCCTCAGTACTTC. Translation gives CASSNGIPQYF.

The rearrangement links TRBV5-1 to TRBJ2-7; possibly TRBD1 for D (6 bases). This CDR3 comprises 12 residues. From germline, CDR1 is SGHRS and CDR2 YFSETQ. V was trimmed by 5 bases and J by 3 bases, leaving 9 bases between them. The CDR3 region has the DNA TGCGCCAGCAGGTGGACAGTCTACGAGCAGTACGTC. This sequence encodes CASRWTVYEQYV.

The chain links TRBV30 to TRBJ1-6; D gene ambiguous. CDR3 length equals 14 residues. Trimming cost V 4 bases and J 2 bases, with 9 bases left between them. Looked up from germline, CDR1 is GTSNPN and CDR2 is SVGIG (reference sequence). CDR3 coding DNA: TGTGCCTGGACAAGCGGGACCTATAATTCACCCCTCCACTTT. Its translation is CAWTSGTYNSPLHF.

The genes are TRBV14 and TRBJ2-2, with 7 positions matching TRBD1. The germline gives CDR1 SGHDN, CDR2 FVKESK. The CDR3 runs 15 residues. The V gene end was trimmed by 5 bases and the J gene end by 6 bases; junction bases not matched to a gene: 9. The CDR3 DNA is TGTGCCAGCAGCGTCCGGGACAGCGGATCCGGGGAGCTGTTTTTT. Amino acids: CASSVRDSGSGELFF. Supplemented by reference TRBV14 and TRBJ2-2, the full variable domain reads EAGVTQFPSHSVIEKGQTVTLRCDPISGHDNLYWYRRVMGKEIKFLLHFVKESKQDESGMPNNRFLAERTGGTYSTLKVQPAELEDSGVYFCASSVRDSGSGELFFGEGSRLTVL.